The sequence of this T cell receptor beta chain was determined in a study of T-cell memory formation after mild COVID-19. Study-wide results and caveats: Largely, contracting CD4+ clones fell within CM and EM, and contracting CD8+ clones within EMRA. Clones contracting day 15 to 85 were balanced CD4/CD8; later expanders leaned CD4+. Some clones that responded were present in memory (sampled pre-infection), which suggests cross-reactive memory joined.

This clonotype was observed at least ten times. Its antigen is unidentified. Barcoded TCR alpha and TCR beta cDNA libraries with UMIs came from 5'RACE using constant-segment primers. One entry per CDR3 protein, called by TCRdb with MiXCR from the 5' RACE reads. The sample yields some 300,000 distinct CDR3 sequences, more than 20% seen once. This CDR3 has 14 amino acids. V lost 5 bases, J lost 5 bases, and 16 bases lay in between. Germline-derived CDR1 and CDR2 are SGDLS and YYNGEE. The clonotype was recovered from a man between 18 and 35 years old who had mild COVID-19 (a few samples of this study predate the infection). Cell type and time point are not known. The rearrangement joins TRBV9 to TRBJ2-5, with D perhaps TRBD1 or TRBD2 (5 bases each). The sample comprised PBMCs or a T cell subset sorted from them (not recorded which). CDR3 residues: CASSTGSGRETQYF. DNA of the CDR3: TGTGCCAGCAGTACCGGGTCGGGACGGGAGACCCAGTACTTC.